The 14 T cell receptor beta chains below come from one sample, sequenced in a study of beta chain features in type 1 diabetes. The sequenced template was cDNA made from the entire isolated RNA. The assay was immunoSEQ multiplex PCR, and TCRdb's table has in-frame clones only and misses some. The table has 250,000 to 300,000 clones, 8% seen once. Sequencing used central memory CD4+ T cells from blood. All receptors come from a woman aged 18-29 years in good health.

The chain links TRBV6-1 to TRBJ2-3; D may correspond to TRBD1 or TRBD2 (5 bases each). The CDR3 has 15 residues. CDR1 is MNHNS and CDR2 is SASEGT in the germline V gene. V lost 6 bases and J 7 bases, leaving 20 bases between the germline ends. The CDR3 nucleotides read TGTGCCAGCAGGGGAGAGGGGCAGGTTGGGCATACGCAGTATTTT. Translated, it gives CASRGEGQVGHTQYF.

The sample holds a few counts of this clone. V and J are TRBV18 and TRBJ2-3; D could derive from TRBD1 or TRBD2 (5 bases each). V was clipped by 0 bases and J by 5 bases, with 9 bases between them. The CDR3 covers 14 residues. Germline V gene lookup returns CDR1 KGHSH and CDR2 LQKENI. In nucleotides, the CDR3 is TGTGCCAGCTCACCACCGGGACGAAAAGATACGCAGTATTTT. This codes for CASSPPGRKDTQYF.

This clone came up a few times. The chain uses TRBV18 and TRBJ2-1; D remains unclear. The V gene lost 3 bases and the J gene lost 4 bases, with 16 bases spanning the gap. The CDR3 has 16 amino acids. Germline-derived CDR1 and CDR2 are KGHSH and LQKENI. CDR3 sequence reads: CASSPGISVGYNEQFF. For the CDR3, the DNA is TGTGCCAGCTCACCTGGCATATCCGTCGGGTACAATGAGCAGTTCTTC.

The rearrangement links TRBV7-2 to TRBJ1-2; D is uncertain. V gave up 5 bases and J gave up 1 base, with 14 bases separating them. CDR1 and CDR2 from the germline V gene are SGHTA and FQGNSA. This CDR3 is 15 amino acids long. The CDR3 here is CASSRNGLGNYGYTF. The CDR3 coding sequence is TGTGCCAGCAGCCGCAATGGGTTGGGTAACTATGGCTACACCTTC.

V gene TRBV6-1 combines with J gene TRBJ1-1; 7 nucleotides line up with TRBD1. This CDR3 comprises 13 residues. V lost 6 bases, J lost 1 base, and 2 bases stayed unmatched. Germline CDR1 is MNHNS and CDR2 is SASEGT. The CDR3 DNA reads as TGTGCCAGCAGAAGACAGGGGAACACTGAAGCTTTCTTT. As protein: CASRRQGNTEAFF.

This clone was seen a few times. The chain is built from TRBV28 and TRBJ2-2; D may be TRBD2 (5 bases). V gave up 2 bases and J gave up 6 bases, with 10 bases separating them. The CDR3 has 14 residues. From germline, CDR1 is MDHEN and CDR2 SYDVKM. The CDR3 bases are TGTGCCAGCAGTTTACTAGCTGTGGCCGGGGAGCTGTTTTTT. Protein product: CASSLLAVAGELFF.

In its sample, this clone was seen a few times. V and J are TRBV5-6 and TRBJ1-2; TRBD1 might be the D (5 bases). CDR3 length: 13 amino acids. Germline V gene data show CDR1 as SGHDT and CDR2 as YYEEEE. V was pared by 3 bases and J by 1 base, with 7 bases between. The CDR3 spells CASSSQGNYGYTF. As DNA, the CDR3 is TGTGCCAGCAGCTCGCAGGGTAACTATGGCTACACCTTC.

There are a few counts of this clone. The chain uses TRBV6-1 and TRBJ2-6; D gene unclear. The CDR3 has 17 residues. The V gene's germline CDR1 is MNHNS and CDR2 SASEGT. Between the trimmed V and J ends, which lost 3 bases and 0 bases, there was a span of 12 bases. CDR3 nucleotides: TGTGCCAGCAGTGAGTGGGTAGTCCGCTCTGGGGCCAACGTCCTGACTTTC. This codes for CASSEWVVRSGANVLTF.

The V and J genes are TRBV7-9 and TRBJ2-7; no definite D call. Germline CDR1 SEHNR, CDR2 FQNEAQ (reference sequence). The CDR3 spans 12 residues. The V and J ends lost 2 bases and 6 bases respectively, with 8 bases between them. The DNA for the CDR3 is TGTGCCAGCAGCTTAACTGTGTCCGAGCAGTACTTC. The encoded protein is CASSLTVSEQYF.

The table lists this clone with a few counts. The J gene is TRBJ2-5, the V gene TRBV30; D uncertain. The DNA end is a closer match to TRBJ2-7, so the J assignment may be wrong. Germline V gene sequence: CDR1 GTSNPN, CDR2 SVGIG (reference sequence). The CDR3 sequence is 14 residues long. As DNA, the CDR3 is TGTGCCTGGACCTCCTGGGCAATGAGCTACGAGCAGTACTTC. This codes for CAWTSWAMSYEQYF.

This chain uses TRBV5-1 with TRBJ2-2; 8 bases are a match to TRBD1. This CDR3 comprises 15 residues. CDR1 is SGHRS, CDR2 YFSETQ, per germline. V gave up 6 bases and J gave up 0 bases; unmatched junction bases: 4. The CDR3 DNA follows: TGCGCCAGCACCCCGGACAGGGCGAACACCGGGGAGCTGTTTTTT. It encodes CASTPDRANTGELFF.

This clone was observed a handful of times. The V and J genes are TRBV2 and TRBJ1-4, with a possible D match to TRBD1 (6 bases). V lost 3 bases, J lost 5 bases, and 13 bases lay in between. The CDR3 spans 15 residues. The germline gives CDR1 SNHLY, CDR2 FYNNEI. CDR3 in amino acids: CASSDTDRLNEKLFF. The CDR3 bases are TGTGCCAGCAGTGATACCGACAGGTTAAATGAAAAACTGTTTTTT. Together with reference TRBV2 and TRBJ1-4, the CDR3 gives the full variable domain: EPEVTQTPSHQVTQMGQEVILRCVPISNHLYFYWYRQILGQKVEFLVSFYNNEISEKSEIFDDQFSVERPDGSNFTLKIRSTKLEDSAMYFCASSDTDRLNEKLFFGSGTQLSVL.

V is TRBV6-5 and J is TRBJ1-4; D might be TRBD1 (5 bases). Looked up from germline, CDR1 is MNHEY and CDR2 is SVGAGI. Trimming removed 4 bases from V and 6 bases from J, with 9 bases in between. The CDR3 covers 13 residues. CDR3 protein: CASSWTRDEKLFF. Here the CDR3 DNA reads TGTGCCAGCAGTTGGACAAGGGATGAAAAACTGTTTTTT.

This clone was seen more than once but under ten times. The chain is built from TRBV7-9 and TRBJ2-4; D call uncertain. CDR3 size: 12 residues. Germline V gene data show CDR1 as SEHNR and CDR2 as FQNEAQ (reference sequence). The V end was cut by 5 bases, the J end by 6 bases, with 8 bases between. The CDR3 sequence is CASSRTLNIQYF. CDR3 DNA: TGTGCCAGCAGCCGGACCCTAAACATTCAGTACTTC.